The present T cell receptor beta chain was sequenced within a study of blood T cell repertoires in COVID-19. Study background: PBMCs, B-cell-depleted T cells, or T cells provided the cDNA or gDNA that made up the material.

TCRdb's copy holds only in-frame clones and misses some; the assay was immunoSEQ multiplex PCR. The sample lists roughly 120,000 clones, more than 80% occurring once. The CDR3 length is 14 residues. The V and J ends lost 3 bases and 8 bases respectively, with 14 bases between them. Germline assignment: CDR1 MNHEY and CDR2 SMNVEV (reference sequence). The V and J genes are TRBV27 and TRBJ2-1; D is possibly TRBD1 (6 bases). The sequenced sample was peripheral blood. The sequence came from a woman older than 75 with COVID-19, enrolled during active disease. CDR3 protein: CASSFQRPGDEQFF. CDR3 sequence (DNA): TGTGCCAGCAGTTTCCAGCGGCCAGGGGATGAGCAGTTCTTC.